This paragraph covers one TCR beta chain sequence. Its cognate antigen is unknown. Combining a sample-barcoded 5' primer with a J-beta primer mix, a second PCR ran for roughly 7 to 11 cycles. All cDNA molecules were each tagged by a template-switch adaptor with 12 random nucleotides. TCRdb redid the calling of the 5' RACE reads with MiXCR, one entry per CDR3 protein. The profile covers about 780,000 distinct CDR3 sequences, with around half appearing a single time and roughly 18% taken by the ten largest. Total RNA, at least 5.5 micrograms per sample, came from PBMCs. These data are taken from a study of blood T cells in healthy people across ages. Germline loops: CDR1 SGHTA, CDR2 FQGNSA. The CDR3 has 13 amino acids. Broader study findings: Naive CD4+ cells and diversity were both higher in long-lived donors than in aged donors. Measured against age, TCR beta diversity per million T cells decreased in a roughly linear manner.

The chain employs TRBV7-2 and TRBJ2-5, with D perhaps assigned TRBD1 or TRBD2 (6 bases each). Judging by the DNA end, TRBJ2-7 fits better; the J call may be wrong. Sequencing used blood. The TCR originated in an elderly man in good health. The CDR3 protein is CASSEEGGNEQYF. The CDR3 bases are TGTGCCAGCAGCGAAGAAGGGGGGAACGAGCAGTACTTC.